One sample yielded the 7 T cell receptor beta chains listed below, sequenced in a study of T-cell reconstitution after alpha-beta-depleted transplantation in children. Preparation of the TCRbeta library used unique molecular identifiers. One entry per CDR3 protein, called by TCRdb with MiXCR from the PCR reads. The repertoire has some 180,000 distinct CDR3 sequences, around 7% of them found once; the top ten carry 5% to 6.5%. This material consisted of PBMCs, taken before TCRalphabeta/CD19-depleted stem cell transplant. The receptor set was obtained from a boy aged 2-15 years with acute lymphoblastic leukemia, due to receive a stem cell transplant.

The chain recombines TRBV7-2 with TRBJ1-2, with D tentatively TRBD1 (5 bases). The CDR3 contains 15 residues. Germline CDR1 SGHTA, CDR2 FQGNSA. Trimming pared 8 bases from V and 3 bases from J, leaving 19 bases between. The chain's CDR3 is CASGNPAGGDYGYTF. DNA of the CDR3: TGTGCCAGCGGGAACCCGGCGGGGGGGGACTATGGCTACACCTTC.

This clonotype was counted ten times or more. The rearrangement joins TRBV20-1 to TRBJ2-7, with TRBD2 as a possible D gene (7 bases). Germline CDR1 is DFQATT and CDR2 is SNEGSKA (reference sequence). The CDR3 runs 15 residues. Trimming cost V 5 bases and J 2 bases, with 19 bases left between them. CDR3 coding DNA: TGCAGTGCTCGGGGGGCTACTAGCGTTACCTACGAGCAGTACTTC. It is translated as CSARGATSVTYEQYF.

This clonotype occurred many times. The rearrangement uses TRBV29-1 and TRBJ2-3; no definite D call. Germline V gene data show CDR1 as SQVTM and CDR2 as ANQGSEA. Trimming stripped 1 base from V and 6 bases from J, with 2 bases between. This CDR3 has 10 amino acids. As DNA, the CDR3 is TGCAGCGTTGAAGGGGATACGCAGTATTTT. It specifies CSVEGDTQYF.

The sample holds many counts of this clonotype. The chain joins TRBV14 to TRBJ2-5; 9 bases map to TRBD2. Germline-derived CDR1 and CDR2 are SGHDN and FVKESK. The V and J ends lost 0 bases and 2 bases, in that order; junction bases with no gene match: 4. This CDR3 region has 16 residues. The CDR3 protein is CASSQERLAGQETQYF. The CDR3 DNA is TGTGCCAGCAGCCAAGAGCGGCTAGCGGGACAAGAGACCCAGTACTTC.

This clonotype was picked up many times. This chain uses TRBV6-7 with TRBJ2-2; weak D call: TRBD2 (6 bases). TRBV6-7 qualifies as an ORF whose function is uncertain. This CDR3 is 9 amino acids long. The CDR3 spells CGGAGELFF. CDR3 sequence (DNA): TGTGGGGGGGCCGGGGAGCTGTTTTTT.

In this sample, this clonotype turned up a few times. V is TRBV5-1 and J is TRBJ2-1; D call uncertain. V lost 4 bases to trimming and J lost 5 bases, with 7 bases between them. The CDR3 extends over 12 amino acids. The germline CDR1 and CDR2 sequences are SGHRS and YFSETQ. The CDR3 sequence: CASSPPNNEQFF. In nucleotides, the CDR3 is TGCGCCAGCAGCCCTCCCAACAATGAGCAGTTCTTC.

This clonotype was detected many times. The V call is TRBV9, the J call TRBJ2-3; TRBD1 might be the D (5 bases). Germline-derived CDR1 and CDR2 are SGDLS and YYNGEE. The CDR3 is 15 amino acids. Trimming cost V 0 bases and J 1 base, with 9 bases left between them. The CDR3 loop is CASSVDSRGTDTQYF. The CDR3, as DNA: TGTGCCAGCAGCGTAGATTCCAGGGGCACAGATACGCAGTATTTT.